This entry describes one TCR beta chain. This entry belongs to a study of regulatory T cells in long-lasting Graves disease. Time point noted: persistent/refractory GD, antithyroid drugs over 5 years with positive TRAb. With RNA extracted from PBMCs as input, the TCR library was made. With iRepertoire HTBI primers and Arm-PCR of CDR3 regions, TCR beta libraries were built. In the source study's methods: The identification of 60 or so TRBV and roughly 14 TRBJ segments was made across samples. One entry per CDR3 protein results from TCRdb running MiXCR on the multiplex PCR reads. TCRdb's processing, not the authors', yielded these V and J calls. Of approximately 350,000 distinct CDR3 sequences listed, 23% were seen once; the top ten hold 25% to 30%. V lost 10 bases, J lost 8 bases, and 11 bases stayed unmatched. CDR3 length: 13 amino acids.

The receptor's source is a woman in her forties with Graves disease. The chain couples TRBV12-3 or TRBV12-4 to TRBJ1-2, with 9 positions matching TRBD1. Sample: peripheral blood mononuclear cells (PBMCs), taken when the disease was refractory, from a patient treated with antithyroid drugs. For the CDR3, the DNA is TGTGCCAACTCGTCCCGGGACAGGGCGGGCTACACCTTC. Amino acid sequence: CANSSRDRAGYTF.